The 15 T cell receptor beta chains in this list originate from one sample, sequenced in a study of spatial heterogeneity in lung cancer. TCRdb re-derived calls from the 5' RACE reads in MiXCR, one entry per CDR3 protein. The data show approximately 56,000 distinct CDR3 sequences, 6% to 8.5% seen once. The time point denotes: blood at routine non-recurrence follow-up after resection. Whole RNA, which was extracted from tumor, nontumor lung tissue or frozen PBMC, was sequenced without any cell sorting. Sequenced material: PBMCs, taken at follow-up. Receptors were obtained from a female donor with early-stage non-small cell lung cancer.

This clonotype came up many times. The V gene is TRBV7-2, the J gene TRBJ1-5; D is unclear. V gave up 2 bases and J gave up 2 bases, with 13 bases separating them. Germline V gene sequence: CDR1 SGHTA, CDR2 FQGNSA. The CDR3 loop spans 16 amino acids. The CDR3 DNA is TGTGCCAGCAGCTTAATGGCGTTGTCCGGCAATCAGCCCCAGCATTTT. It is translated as CASSLMALSGNQPQHF.

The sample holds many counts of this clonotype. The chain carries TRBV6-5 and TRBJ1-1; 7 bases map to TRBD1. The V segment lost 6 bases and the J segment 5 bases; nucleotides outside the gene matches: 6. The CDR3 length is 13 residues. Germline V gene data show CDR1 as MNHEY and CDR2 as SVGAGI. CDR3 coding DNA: TGTGCCAGCAGATCGACAGGGCTAACTGAAGCTTTCTTT. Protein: CASRSTGLTEAFF.

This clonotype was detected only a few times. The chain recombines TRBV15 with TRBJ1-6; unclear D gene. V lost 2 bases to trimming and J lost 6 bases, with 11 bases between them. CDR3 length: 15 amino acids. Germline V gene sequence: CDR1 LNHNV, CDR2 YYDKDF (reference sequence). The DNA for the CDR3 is TGTGCCACCAGCAGACTAGCCGCGTCTAATTCACCCCTCCACTTT. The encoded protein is CATSRLAASNSPLHF.

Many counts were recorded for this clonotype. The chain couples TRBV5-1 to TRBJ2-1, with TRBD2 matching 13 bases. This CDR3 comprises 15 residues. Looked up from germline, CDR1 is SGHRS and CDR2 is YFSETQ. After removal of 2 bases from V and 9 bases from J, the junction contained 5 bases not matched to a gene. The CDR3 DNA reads TGCGCCAGCAGCTTTACTAGCGGGGGGGCCACTGAGCAGTTCTTC. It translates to CASSFTSGGATEQFF.

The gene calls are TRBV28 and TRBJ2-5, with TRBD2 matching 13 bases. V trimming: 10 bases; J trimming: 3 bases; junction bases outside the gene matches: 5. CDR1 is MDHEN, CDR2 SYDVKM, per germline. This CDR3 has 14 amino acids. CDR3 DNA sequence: TGTGCCACCTGCGGGACTAGCGGGGAAGAGACCCAGTACTTC. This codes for CATCGTSGEETQYF.

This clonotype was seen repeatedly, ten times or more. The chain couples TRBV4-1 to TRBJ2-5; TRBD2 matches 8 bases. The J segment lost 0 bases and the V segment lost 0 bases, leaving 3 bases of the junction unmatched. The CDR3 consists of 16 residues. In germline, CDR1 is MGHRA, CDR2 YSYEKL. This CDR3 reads CASSQDSGVYQETQYF. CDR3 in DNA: TGCGCCAGCAGCCAAGATAGCGGGGTGTACCAAGAGACCCAGTACTTC.

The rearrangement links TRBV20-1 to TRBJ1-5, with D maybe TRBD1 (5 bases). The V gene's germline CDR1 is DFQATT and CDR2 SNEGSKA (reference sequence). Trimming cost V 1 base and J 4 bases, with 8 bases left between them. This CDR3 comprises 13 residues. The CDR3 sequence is CSARGDGNQPQHF. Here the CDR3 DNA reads TGCAGTGCTAGAGGGGACGGGAATCAGCCCCAGCATTTT.

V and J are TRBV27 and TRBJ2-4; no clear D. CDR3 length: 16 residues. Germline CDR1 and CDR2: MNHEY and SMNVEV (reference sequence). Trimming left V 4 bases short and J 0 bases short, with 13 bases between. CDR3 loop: CASSSPGAIAKNIQYF. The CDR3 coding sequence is TGTGCCAGCAGTTCCCCAGGAGCCATAGCCAAAAACATTCAGTACTTC.

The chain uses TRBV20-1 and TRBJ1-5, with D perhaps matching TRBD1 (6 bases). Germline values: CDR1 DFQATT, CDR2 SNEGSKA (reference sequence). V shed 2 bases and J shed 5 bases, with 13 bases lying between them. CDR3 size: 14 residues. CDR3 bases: TGCAGTGCTAGACCGGGAGGGGGGGATCAGCCCCAGCATTTT. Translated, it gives CSARPGGGDQPQHF.

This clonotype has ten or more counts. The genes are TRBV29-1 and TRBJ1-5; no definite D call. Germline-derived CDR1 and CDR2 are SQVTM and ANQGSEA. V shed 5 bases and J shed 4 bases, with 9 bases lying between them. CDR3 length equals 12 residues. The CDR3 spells CSVSNLNQPQHF. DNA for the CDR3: TGCAGCGTTTCTAACCTTAATCAGCCCCAGCATTTT.

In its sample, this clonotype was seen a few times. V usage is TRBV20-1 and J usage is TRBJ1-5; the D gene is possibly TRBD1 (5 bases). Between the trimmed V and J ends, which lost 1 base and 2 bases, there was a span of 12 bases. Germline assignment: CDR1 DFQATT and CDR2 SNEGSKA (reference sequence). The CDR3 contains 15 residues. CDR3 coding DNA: TGCAGTGCTAGAGTGTCAGGGCGAGGCAATCAGCCCCAGCATTTT. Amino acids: CSARVSGRGNQPQHF.

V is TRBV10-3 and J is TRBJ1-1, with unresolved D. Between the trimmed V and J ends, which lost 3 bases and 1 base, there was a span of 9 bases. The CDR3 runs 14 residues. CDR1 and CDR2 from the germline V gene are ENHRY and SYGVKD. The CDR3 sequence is CAISDPRQNTEAFF. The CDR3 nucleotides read TGTGCCATCAGTGACCCAAGACAGAACACTGAAGCTTTCTTT.

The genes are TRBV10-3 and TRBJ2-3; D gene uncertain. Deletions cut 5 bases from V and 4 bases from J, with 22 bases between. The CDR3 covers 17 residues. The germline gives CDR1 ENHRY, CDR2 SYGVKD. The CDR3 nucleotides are TGTGCCATCAGTAGAGAGATTTATGGCTCCCTGGCAGATACGCAGTATTTT. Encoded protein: CAISREIYGSLADTQYF.

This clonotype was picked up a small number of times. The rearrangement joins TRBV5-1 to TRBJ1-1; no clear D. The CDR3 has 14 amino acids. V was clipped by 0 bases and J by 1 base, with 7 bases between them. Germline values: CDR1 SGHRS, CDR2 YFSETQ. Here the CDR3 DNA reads TGCGCCAGCAGCTTGGGGATAACGAACACTGAAGCTTTCTTT. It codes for CASSLGITNTEAFF.

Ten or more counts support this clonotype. DNA of the CDR3: TGTGCCAGCAGTCTAATCCGGGAAAGAGCAGAGACCCAGTACTTC. Encoded protein: CASSLIRERAETQYF. V usage is TRBV6-2 or TRBV6-3 and J usage is TRBJ2-5; possible D gene TRBD2, 5 bases. Trimming shortened V by 5 bases and J by 4 bases, and 17 bases separated the two germline ends. Germline V gene data show CDR1 as MNHEY and CDR2 as SVGEGT. CDR3 size: 15 residues.